Detailed here is one T cell receptor beta chain. The data were obtained in a study of blood T cell repertoires in COVID-19. Recruitment covered 20 to 25 US areas and drew participants whose ages spanned about 18 to 95 years. The J segment lost 5 bases and the V segment lost 0 bases, leaving 13 bases of the junction unmatched. CDR1 and CDR2 from the germline V gene are GTSNPN and SVGIG (reference sequence). The CDR3 runs 17 residues. Original processing notes: From reference gene primer amplification, estimates of nucleated cell counts were derived. Sequencing was performed with immunoSEQ multiplex PCR; in TCRdb, only in-frame clones are kept and a portion is missing. Clone size and the V and J calls come from that table; the DNA yielded D and trimming. The data show about 180,000 clones, 88% seen once.

The sequencing sample was made of PBMCs or T cells enriched from blood (not recorded which). The receptor comes from a young woman who had recovered from COVID-19. V and J are TRBV30 and TRBJ2-3; 8 nucleotides match TRBD2. Here the CDR3 reads CAWSVGSLAALGDTQYF. The CDR3 DNA follows: TGTGCCTGGAGTGTGGGGTCACTAGCGGCCCTTGGAGATACGCAGTATTTT. Full variable domain (missing parts from reference TRBV30 and TRBJ2-3): SQTIHQWPATLVQPVGSPLSLECTVEGTSNPNLYWYRQAAGRGLQLLFYSVGIGQISSEVPQNLSASRPQDRQFILSSKKLLLSDSGFYLCAWSVGSLAALGDTQYFGPGTRLTVL.